This TCR beta chain derives from a study of cytomegalovirus exposure and HLA in healthy donors. The study, taken as a whole, reports: Analyses of presence and absence presupposed an approximately uniform sequencing depth across donors.

Comments on this clone: Its matching antigen is unknown.

PCR employed 60 Vbeta and 13 Jbeta primers. Original data processing: In a later analysis, of some 80 million unique beta chains, approximately 10 million appeared in at least two donors. Libraries were prepared by immunoSEQ multiplex PCR; TCRdb keeps only in-frame clonotypes and omits some of them. The V and J calls and clone size were taken over from that table, and D and trimming were inferred from the DNA. The sample carries about 180,000 clones, approximately 72% recorded once. This CDR3 has 14 residues. Germline V gives CDR1 MGHRA, CDR2 YSYEKL. Trimming shortened V by 2 bases and J by 6 bases, and 11 bases separated the two germline ends.

The genes are TRBV4-1 and TRBJ2-4, with D maybe TRBD2 (6 bases). Sequenced sample: PBMCs. The sequence derives from a human donor in good health. The CDR3 DNA is TGCGCCAGCAGCCAACCGGGACTCACAAACATTCAGTACTTC. Translated, it gives CASSQPGLTNIQYF.